This TCR beta chain was sequenced for a study of T cell repertoires in cytomegalovirus infection. Study-level background: Public TCR beta signatures provided an indication of both CMV infection and a matching HLA type. Whole-study results and caveats: CMV carriers having the relevant HLA were flagged by cumulative public TCR beta family frequency. What dominated the ex vivo response were HLA-C-restricted CMV-specific TCR beta clonotypes.

TCRdb itself ran the reads through MiXCR, one entry per CDR3 protein. The data show 160,000 or so distinct CDR3 sequences, around 22% seen once. V was shortened by 7 bases and J by 7 bases, with 19 bases between the two germline ends. Per the germline V gene, CDR1 is LNHDA and CDR2 is SQIVND (reference sequence). The CDR3 is made up of 15 amino acids. To note about this clonotype: Its antigen is not known.

The source is a human donor in good health (CMV status not recorded). Some clones in this sample may be carry-over from other donors' samples. This chain joins TRBV19 and TRBJ2-2; D is possibly TRBD2 (6 bases). Sequenced material: PBMCs. In DNA, the CDR3 is TGTGCCAGTAAAAGCCCGGGAGATCAGAGCGGGGAGCTGTTTTTT. As protein: CASKSPGDQSGELFF.